The 8 T cell receptor beta chains reported below all come from one sample, sequenced in a study of blood T cells in healthy people across ages. Primed by a sample-barcoded 5' primer and a J-beta primer mix, a second PCR proceeded for roughly 6 to 12 cycles. MiXCR, run by TCRdb on the 5' RACE reads, gives a single entry per CDR3 protein. The sample includes 1 million to 1.2 million distinct CDR3 sequences, roughly two fifths of them seen just once. The sequencing input was blood. The receptors originated from a man aged 18 to 35 in good health.

CDR3 coding DNA: TGCAGTGCTAGAGATCTCGGGACGGGGGGGCAAGAGACCCAGTACTTC. Its translation is CSARDLGTGGQETQYF. This chain uses TRBV20-1 with TRBJ2-5; 8 positions match TRBD2. Trimming at V came to 0 bases and at J to 2 bases, leaving 8 bases not matched to a gene. CDR1 and CDR2 from the germline V gene are DFQATT and SNEGSKA (reference sequence). This CDR3 region has 16 residues.

This rearrangement joins TRBV20-1 to TRBJ2-7; no clear D. The CDR3 is made up of 14 amino acids. Looked up from germline, CDR1 is DFQATT and CDR2 is SNEGSKA (reference sequence). V lost 6 bases to trimming and J lost 1 base, with 16 bases between them. CDR3 residues: CSAKSFVVSYEQYF. CDR3 nucleotides: TGCAGTGCCAAGAGTTTCGTTGTGTCCTACGAGCAGTACTTC.

V and J are TRBV20-1 and TRBJ2-3; a possible D gene is TRBD1 (5 bases). This CDR3 comprises 15 residues. Trimming shortened V by 0 bases and J by 2 bases, and 12 bases separated the two germline ends. Germline-derived CDR1 and CDR2 are DFQATT and SNEGSKA (reference sequence). In DNA, the CDR3 is TGCAGTGCTAGAGATCAGGGCAAATCCACAGATACGCAGTATTTT. This gives the protein CSARDQGKSTDTQYF.

This clonotype showed up just a few times. This chain joins TRBV4-3 and TRBJ1-5, with D hard to call. The germline V gene encodes CDR1 LGHNA and CDR2 YSLEER. This CDR3 is 13 amino acids long. The V end lost 0 bases, the J end lost 6 bases, and 6 bases lay between the germline ends. CDR3 DNA sequence: TGCGCCAGCAGCCAAGATATCGCTCAGCCCCAGCATTTT. This encodes CASSQDIAQPQHF.

The V and J genes are TRBV29-1 and TRBJ2-5; 9 nucleotides line up with TRBD2. Germline V gene data show CDR1 as SQVTM and CDR2 as ANQGSEA. CDR3 size: 14 residues. The V and J ends lost 6 bases and 6 bases, in that order; junction bases with no gene match: 11. The DNA for the CDR3 is TGCAGCGTCCGACTAGCGGATAACCCGAAGACCCAGTACTTC. Translating gives CSVRLADNPKTQYF.

This clonotype was seen repeatedly, ten times or more. The chain is built from TRBV4-3 and TRBJ1-2; D perhaps matches TRBD1 (5 bases). V was cut by 3 bases and J by 4 bases, with 9 bases left in between. The CDR3 is 13 amino acids. The germline V gene encodes CDR1 LGHNA and CDR2 YSLEER. The CDR3 DNA reads TGCGCCAGCAGCCACGATGACAGCTATGGCTACACCTTC. Its protein product is CASSHDDSYGYTF.

The genes are TRBV19 and TRBJ1-5; 7 bases are shared with TRBD1. V lost 7 bases and J lost 0; bases outside the gene matches: 9. CDR3 size: 16 residues. The V gene's germline CDR1 is LNHDA and CDR2 SQIVND (reference sequence). The CDR3 DNA is TGTGCCAGTATCCAAGGGACAGAACATAGCAATCAGCCCCAGCATTTT. Residues: CASIQGTEHSNQPQHF.

V gene TRBV7-9 combines with J gene TRBJ2-3; D unresolved. The CDR3 has 17 amino acids. The V and J ends lost 4 bases and 0 bases respectively, with 17 bases between them. Looked up from germline, CDR1 is SEHNR and CDR2 is FQNEAQ (reference sequence). CDR3 amino acids: CASSSPMRYGSTDTQYF. The CDR3 DNA follows: TGTGCCAGCAGCTCCCCGATGAGATACGGGAGCACAGATACGCAGTATTTT. Based on the CDR3 plus reference TRBV7-9 and TRBJ2-3, the full variable domain is DTGVSQNPRHKITKRGQNVTFRCDPISEHNRLYWYRQTLGQGPEFLTYFQNEAQLEKSRLLSDRFSAERPKGSFSTLEIQRTEQGDSAMYLCASSSPMRYGSTDTQYFGPGTRLTVL.